This is a list of T cell receptor beta chains from one sample in a study of vaccination effects on CD4 cells after COVID-19. Their cognate antigens are unknown. Clones were sequenced by immunoSEQ multiplex PCR, and TCRdb holds only the in-frame ones, with some missing. Counted here are about 73,000 clones, around 70% occurring once; the ten biggest clones make up roughly 2.3%. Sequenced material: CD4+ T cells from PBMCs cultured without peptide, taken after COVID-19 vaccination. Receptors were obtained from a human donor who received a COVID-19 vaccine. The CDR3 runs from the conserved cysteine through the conserved F or W. Fields, in order: V gene, CDR3 protein.

TRBV20-1	CRVSGGETQYF
TRBV9	CASSPQGEFGETQYF
TRBV19	CASSGPQGPGTGEAFF
TRBV18	CASSPSNEQFF
TRBV3-1/TRBV3-2	CASSQGAPASGKTQYF
TRBV5-6	CASKIKNIQYF
TRBV7-2	CASSLERNNNEQFF
TRBV5-1	CASSLSTAGTDTQYF
TRBV2	CASSEGRGPGELFF
TRBV11-2	CASSLVGEKLFF
TRBV21-1	CASSKAVTMNTEAFF
TRBV11-2	CASSLRTGNGYTF
TRBV7-2	CASSLQRYNEQFF